Listed below are T cell receptor beta chains from one sample, sequenced in a study of blood T cell repertoires in COVID-19. This table comes from immunoSEQ multiplex PCR, and its TCRdb copy is limited to in-frame clones, with some not included. The table includes about 180,000 clones, roughly 87% detected once. The sample comprised PBMCs or T cells enriched from blood (not recorded which). These receptor sequences come from a woman aged 40 to 50 with acute COVID-19. The CDR3 runs from the conserved cysteine through the conserved F or W. D genes are given only for firm matches. For some rows the clone size is stated as once, few or many, or as a class when expanded; others skip it.

TRBJ2-3 TRBV30 NA TRBD2 CAWKLAGRASDTQYF TGTGCCTGGAAGTTAGCGGGGAGGGCATCGGATACGCAGTATTTT
TRBJ1-1 TRBV5-4 NA NA CATEGDTEAFF TGTGCCACCGAGGGAGACACTGAAGCTTTCTTT
TRBJ2-3 TRBV25-1 NA NA CASSESLPLATRTDTQYF TGTGCCAGCAGTGAATCCCTCCCCCTAGCGACCCGCACAGATACGCAGTATTTT
TRBJ2-5 TRBV29-1 NA TRBD2 CSGAGLAPNQETQYF TGCAGTGGTGCGGGACTAGCGCCAAACCAAGAGACCCAGTACTTC
TRBJ2-3 TRBV7-2 NA TRBD1 CASSRRGREDTQYF TGTGCCAGCAGCCGCAGGGGGCGCGAAGATACGCAGTATTTT
TRBJ2-7 TRBV6-1 NA NA CASSEEVVRGYEQYF TGTGCCAGCAGTGAAGAGGTAGTCAGGGGCTACGAGCAGTACTTC
TRBJ1-5 TRBV3-1/TRBV3-2 NA NA CASSQRGEQPQHF TGTGCCAGCAGCCAACGGGGAGAGCAGCCCCAGCATTTT
TRBJ1-2 TRBV28 NA NA CASSLGVRGPYGYTF TGTGCCAGCAGTTTGGGAGTCAGGGGCCCCTATGGCTACACCTTC
TRBJ2-5 TRBV24-1 NA TRBD2 CATSDSGGEETQYF TGTGCCACCAGTGATTCCGGGGGGGAAGAGACCCAGTACTTC
TRBJ2-7 TRBV4-2 NA TRBD1 CASSLRDRGYEQYF TGTGCCAGCAGCCTTCGGGACAGGGGCTACGAGCAGTACTTC
TRBJ2-1 TRBV29-1 NA TRBD2 CSVEGLAGNEQFF TGCAGCGTTGAGGGACTAGCGGGAAATGAGCAGTTCTTC
TRBJ1-3 TRBV15 NA NA CATSRDVVRKISGNTIYF TGTGCCACCAGCAGAGATGTGGTCAGAAAAATTTCTGGAAACACCATATATTTT
TRBJ1-6 TRBV7-9 NA TRBD1 CASSLGQINSPLHF TGTGCCAGCAGCTTGGGACAGATTAATTCACCCCTCCACTTT
TRBJ2-1 TRBV5-1 NA NA CASSTNRDEQFF TGCGCCAGCAGCACGAACAGGGATGAGCAGTTCTTC
TRBJ1-2 TRBV11-2 NA NA CASSLDRVGNYGYTF TGTGCCAGCAGCTTAGATCGGGTCGGAAACTATGGCTACACCTTC
TRBJ2-6 TRBV5-1 NA TRBD2 CASAHLAGGARGSGANVLTF TGCGCCAGCGCACATCTAGCGGGAGGGGCACGGGGTTCTGGGGCCAACGTCCTGACTTTC
TRBJ1-2 TRBV7-3 NA NA CASSARRAGGYTF TGTGCCAGCAGCGCAAGGAGGGCCGGGGGCTACACCTTC
TRBJ2-1 TRBV3-1/TRBV3-2 NA NA CASSQRKGVSSYNEQFF TGTGCCAGCAGCCAAAGGAAAGGGGTGAGCTCCTACAATGAGCAGTTCTTC
TRBJ1-4 TRBV7-2 once TRBD1 CASSGDSSSEKLFF TGTGCCAGCAGCGGGGACAGTAGTAGTGAAAAACTGTTTTTT
TRBJ2-5 TRBV23-1 NA TRBD2 CASSQPYPNSKREWLETQYF TGCGCCAGCAGTCAACCATATCCCAATTCGAAGCGGGAGTGGTTGGAGACCCAGTACTTC
TRBJ2-1 TRBV9 NA TRBD2 CASSRAGGYNEQFF TGTGCCAGCAGCCGGGCGGGGGGCTACAATGAGCAGTTCTTC
TRBJ1-1 TRBV4-1 NA TRBD1 CASSQEIPDRATEAFF TGCGCCAGCAGCCAAGAAATCCCGGACAGGGCCACTGAAGCTTTCTTT
TRBJ2-6 TRBV4-3 NA NA CASSQNLARAGANVLTF TGCGCCAGCAGCCAAAACCTGGCTCGGGCTGGGGCCAACGTCCTGACTTTC
TRBJ1-1 TRBV18 NA NA CASSLGQLNTEAFF TGTGCCAGCTCACTTGGACAGTTGAACACTGAAGCTTTCTTT
TRBJ1-6 TRBV7-7 NA NA CASSFVELSYNSPLHF TGTGCTAGCAGCTTTGTCGAGCTCTCCTATAATTCACCCCTCCACTTT
TRBJ2-7 TRBV5-5 NA NA CASSLVVVQGTHEQYF TGTGCCAGCAGCTTGGTTGTAGTTCAGGGTACCCACGAGCAGTACTTC
TRBJ2-1 TRBV19 NA TRBD1 CASIPSPGQVSSYNEQFF TGTGCCAGTATCCCCTCCCCGGGACAGGTTAGCTCCTACAATGAGCAGTTCTTC
TRBJ1-4 TRBV5-6 NA TRBD1 CASSSQGPYEKLFF TGTGCCAGCAGCTCACAGGGGCCATATGAAAAACTGTTTTTT
TRBJ2-2 TRBV30 NA NA CAWSVKLAGELFF TGTGCCTGGAGTGTAAAACTAGCCGGGGAGCTGTTTTTT
TRBJ1-2 TRBV12-3/TRBV12-4 NA NA CASSLDSNYGYTF TGTGCCAGCAGTTTAGACAGTAACTATGGCTACACCTTC
TRBJ1-4 TRBV7-9 NA NA CASSFQGTNEKLFF TGTGCCAGCAGCTTCCAGGGGACCAATGAAAAACTGTTTTTT
TRBJ2-5 TRBV5-1 once NA CASSLSQGGSETQYF TGCGCCAGCAGCTTGAGTCAGGGAGGATCGGAGACCCAGTACTTC
TRBJ2-1 TRBV11-2 NA TRBD2 CASSPGLAGGSEQFF TGTGCCAGCAGCCCGGGACTAGCGGGAGGTAGTGAGCAGTTCTTC
TRBJ1-2 TRBV28 NA TRBD1 CASRDRDTNYGYTF TGTGCCAGCAGGGACAGGGATACTAACTATGGCTACACCTTC
TRBJ2-7 TRBV7-2 few NA CASSLGGRRSYEQYF TGTGCCAGCAGCTTAGGGGGGCGGCGCTCCTACGAGCAGTACTTC
TRBJ2-1 TRBV30 NA TRBD2 CAWKYWGLAAYNEQFF TGTGCCTGGAAGTACTGGGGACTAGCGGCTTACAATGAGCAGTTCTTC
TRBJ2-7 TRBV27 NA NA CASSLSGYEQYF TGTGCCAGCAGTTTATCCGGGTACGAGCAGTACTTC
TRBJ1-1 TRBV19 NA NA CASTSVPNTEAFF TGTGCCAGTACCTCAGTTCCGAACACTGAAGCTTTCTTT
TRBJ2-7 TRBV19 NA TRBD1 CASTTGGGEQYF TGTGCCAGTACCACAGGGGGCGGCGAGCAGTACTTC
TRBJ1-3 TRBV1 NA NA CTSSQDQRSRSGNTIYF TGCACCAGCAGCCAAGATCAACGGAGTCGCTCTGGAAACACCATATATTTT
TRBJ2-5 TRBV24-1 NA TRBD1 CATSDSTPGQGSETQYF TGTGCCACCAGTGACTCGACGCCGGGACAGGGGTCGGAGACCCAGTACTTC
TRBJ2-2 TRBV5-4 once TRBD2 CASSFGTSGRALTGELFF TGTGCCAGCAGCTTCGGGACTAGCGGGAGGGCCCTCACCGGGGAGCTGTTTTTT
TRBJ1-4 TRBV3-1/TRBV3-2 NA TRBD1 CASSQEIPGTGSEKLFF TGTGCCAGCAGCCAAGAGATCCCCGGGACAGGGAGTGAAAAACTGTTTTTT
TRBJ1-1 TRBV30 NA NA CAWSNRGGNTEAFF TGTGCCTGGAGTAACCGGGGGGGGAACACTGAAGCTTTCTTT
TRBJ2-2 TRBV18 NA TRBD2 CASSQTGTSGANTGELFF TGTGCCAGCTCACAAACCGGGACTAGCGGGGCGAACACCGGGGAGCTGTTTTTT
TRBJ2-1 TRBV5-1 NA NA CASSPQGAPYNEQFF TGCGCCAGCAGTCCCCAGGGTGCCCCCTACAATGAGCAGTTCTTC
TRBJ2-1 TRBV9 NA TRBD2 CASSALAGGFSYNEQFF TGTGCCAGCAGCGCACTAGCGGGAGGGTTTTCCTACAATGAGCAGTTCTTC